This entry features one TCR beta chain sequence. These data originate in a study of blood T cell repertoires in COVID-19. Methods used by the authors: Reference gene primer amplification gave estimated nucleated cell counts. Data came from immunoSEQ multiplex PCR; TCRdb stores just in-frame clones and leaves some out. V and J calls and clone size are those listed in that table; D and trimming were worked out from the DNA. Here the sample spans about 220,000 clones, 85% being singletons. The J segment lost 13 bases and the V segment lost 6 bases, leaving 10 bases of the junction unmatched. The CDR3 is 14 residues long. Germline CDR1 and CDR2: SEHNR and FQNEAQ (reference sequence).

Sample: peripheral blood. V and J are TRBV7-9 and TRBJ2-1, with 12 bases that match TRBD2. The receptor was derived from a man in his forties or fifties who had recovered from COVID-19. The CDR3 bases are TGTGCCAGCAGACCAGGACTAGCGGGAACATTACAGTTCTTC. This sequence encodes CASRPGLAGTLQFF.